A selection of T cell receptor beta chains follows, all from one sample in a study of early T cells in non-severe SARS-CoV-2 infection. TCRdb analysed the 5' RACE reads with MiXCR anew, one entry per CDR3 protein. This table holds about 60,000 distinct CDR3 sequences, approximately 12% found once. Sample: whole blood. The receptor source for this set is an adult who was a healthcare worker with PCR-confirmed SARS-CoV-2 infection or an uninfected control (not recorded which). CDR3s include the opening cysteine and the closing phenylalanine or tryptophan.

j_call	v_call	cdr3_aa
TRBJ1-4	TRBV20-1	CSARTPRGSGEKLFF
TRBJ2-3	TRBV20-1	CSARDRGQGITDTQYF
TRBJ1-1	TRBV29-1	CSVEENTEAFF
TRBJ1-5	TRBV20-1	CSARTRGPPNQPQHF
TRBJ1-2	TRBV12-3/TRBV12-4	CASSLSPGRLHGYTF
TRBJ2-1	TRBV20-1	CSARGGGQYSYNEQFF
TRBJ1-4	TRBV12-3/TRBV12-4	CASSSDGVNEKLFF
TRBJ1-2	TRBV5-4	CASSSTDYGYTF
TRBJ2-1	TRBV11-2	CASSAGTNSYNEQFF
TRBJ1-5	TRBV7-9	CASSLEGRRGSNQPQHF
TRBJ2-1	TRBV20-1	CSALRGPSSYNEQFF
TRBJ2-3	TRBV19	CASGTSGRADTQYF
TRBJ2-2	TRBV7-3	CASSLNRLAGVRGPRELFF
TRBJ2-7	TRBV27	CASTPLAGMVSGEQYF
TRBJ1-1	TRBV20-1	CSARDWARGNTEAFF
TRBJ1-1	TRBV3-1	CASSQVGWREKAFF
TRBJ2-2	TRBV4-1	CASSQRRTNTGELFF
TRBJ1-2	TRBV29-1	CSVRDSYGYTF
TRBJ2-3	TRBV20-1	CSASPVRGPTDTQYF
TRBJ2-7	TRBV4-2	CASSQVGSYVEQYF
TRBJ2-7	TRBV20-1	CSARTRTSGATYEQYF
TRBJ1-1	TRBV20-1	CSARHGTGGTEAFF
TRBJ1-2	TRBV7-9	CASSVQGAAGYTF
TRBJ2-2	TRBV11-2	CASSLGVPGELFF
TRBJ2-2	TRBV3-1	CASSQLVSGELFF
TRBJ2-5	TRBV29-1	CSVGGQQETQYF
TRBJ1-6	TRBV6-5	CASSAGTVSYNSPLHF
TRBJ2-2	TRBV6-2/TRBV6-3	CASSYPARDTGELFF
TRBJ2-1	TRBV28	CASSLVQASGGISSYNEQFF
TRBJ1-2	TRBV12-3/TRBV12-4	CASSLGTVYGYTF
TRBJ2-7	TRBV25-1	CASTQEGTYEQYF
TRBJ1-4	TRBV18	CASSPTTGLEEKLFF
TRBJ2-7	TRBV20-1	CSARGQLPYEQYF
TRBJ1-2	TRBV7-9	CASSLDRERYTF
TRBJ2-3	TRBV30	CAWSVLGTADTQYF
TRBJ2-1	TRBV29-1	CSVEKKYNEQFF
TRBJ2-2	TRBV2	CASKGQTNTGELFF
TRBJ2-7	TRBV19	CASSRLAGGSSYEQYF
TRBJ1-1	TRBV3-1	CASSPGRTEAFF